Presented here are 22 T cell receptor beta chains from one specimen sequenced in a study of blood T cell repertoires in COVID-19. TCRdb's copy holds only in-frame clones and misses some; the assay was immunoSEQ multiplex PCR. Among about 270,000 clones listed, 85% were seen once. The sequenced sample consisted of peripheral blood. The receptors stem from a woman aged 45-65 years with active or convalescent COVID-19.

The chain couples TRBV5-1 to TRBJ2-2; 8 bases are a match to TRBD1. CDR1 is SGHRS and CDR2 is YFSETQ in the germline V gene. Trimming at V came to 2 bases and at J to 3 bases, leaving 6 bases not matched to a gene. The CDR3 spans 16 residues. In DNA, the CDR3 is TGCGCCAGCAGCTTTAAGGCAGGGGGCTACACCGGGGAGCTGTTTTTT. Translating gives CASSFKAGGYTGELFF.

The rearrangement uses TRBV6-5 and TRBJ1-2; D gene ambiguous. CDR3 length equals 13 residues. V lost 6 bases, J lost 4 bases, and 12 bases lay in between. The V gene's germline CDR1 is MNHEY and CDR2 SVGAGI. CDR3 sequence (DNA): TGTGCCAGCAGCTACACGGGAAGCTATGGCTACACCTTC. Encoded protein: CASSYTGSYGYTF.

The chain carries TRBV4-1 and TRBJ2-1, with D possibly matching TRBD2 (6 bases). Trimming took off 2 bases at V and 1 base at J, with 12 bases between the two ends. This CDR3 has 16 residues. Looked up from germline, CDR1 is MGHRA and CDR2 is YSYEKL. CDR3 sequence reads: CASSQFGSGSYNEQFF. CDR3 in DNA: TGCGCCAGCAGCCAATTTGGGAGCGGGTCCTACAATGAGCAGTTCTTC.

The V gene is TRBV5-1, the J gene TRBJ2-7, with D unclear. Trimming removed 0 bases at V and 0 bases at J, with 7 bases between. This CDR3 is 14 amino acids long. Germline CDR1 is SGHRS and CDR2 is YFSETQ. CDR3 bases: TGCGCCAGCAGCTTGGAACGGAGCTCCTACGAGCAGTACTTC. This gives the protein CASSLERSSYEQYF. The full variable domain, with the rest looked up from reference TRBV5-1 and TRBJ2-7, is KAGVTQTPRYLIKTRGQQVTLSCSPISGHRSVSWYQQTPGQGLQFLFEYFSETQRNKGNFPGRFSGRQFSNSRSEMNVSTLELGDSALYLCASSLERSSYEQYFGPGTRLTVT.

This chain connects TRBV6-1 to TRBJ2-3; TRBD1 is a possible D gene (6 bases). This CDR3 spans 15 amino acids. V was clipped by 1 base and J by 1 base, with 9 bases between them. From germline, CDR1 is MNHNS and CDR2 SASEGT. CDR3 amino acids: CASSEGTARTDTQYF. CDR3 bases: TGTGCCAGCAGTGAAGGGACAGCCCGCACAGATACGCAGTATTTT.

This rearrangement joins TRBV11-2 to TRBJ2-3; a weak D match, TRBD2 (6 bases). Germline-derived CDR1 and CDR2 are SGHAT and FQNNGV. Trimming shortened V by 1 base and J by 4 bases, and 12 bases separated the two germline ends. The CDR3 loop spans 15 amino acids. CDR3 protein: CASSLVSGEADTQYF. CDR3 in DNA: TGTGCCAGCAGCTTAGTTTCGGGAGAGGCAGATACGCAGTATTTT.

The chain couples TRBV12-5 to TRBJ2-3; 11 positions agree with TRBD1. The CDR3 totals 18 residues. The trim removed 0 bases at V and 2 bases at J, leaving 7 bases unmatched. Germline V lookup: CDR1 LGHNT, CDR2 FRNRAP. The DNA for the CDR3 is TGTGCTAGTGGTTTGGTCACAGGGACAGGGGGGTACACAGATACGCAGTATTTT. Encoded protein: CASGLVTGTGGYTDTQYF.

V usage is TRBV14 and J usage is TRBJ2-5; D may be TRBD2 (5 bases). The CDR3 is made up of 13 amino acids. V dropped 0 bases and J dropped 10 bases, with 12 bases sitting between them. Germline V gives CDR1 SGHDN, CDR2 FVKESK. The DNA of the CDR3 is TGTGCCAGCAGCCAAGATGAGGGTGGGAACCAGTACTTC. Translation gives CASSQDEGGNQYF.

This chain joins TRBV6-5 and TRBJ1-4, with D possibly being TRBD1 (5 bases). Germline V lookup: CDR1 MNHEY, CDR2 SVGAGI. This CDR3 contains 13 residues. V was cut by 10 bases and J by 4 bases, with 13 bases left in between. CDR3 residues: CAILGGFNEKLFF. Written as DNA, the CDR3 is TGTGCCATCCTCGGGGGTTTTAATGAAAAACTGTTTTTT.

CDR3 amino acids: CASRNGGRAAREQYF. CDR3 DNA sequence: TGTGCCAGCAGAAACGGCGGGAGGGCCGCAAGGGAGCAGTACTTC. V usage is TRBV27 and J usage is TRBJ2-7; 9 bases agree with TRBD2. V was pared by 6 bases and J by 7 bases, with 13 bases of the junction left unmatched. CDR3 length equals 15 residues. The germline gives CDR1 MNHEY, CDR2 SMNVEV (reference sequence).

V and J are TRBV12-3 or TRBV12-4 and TRBJ2-6; no clear D. The CDR3 has 13 residues. Trimming left V 4 bases short and J 1 base short, with 2 bases between. CDR3 sequence: CASSSSGANVLTF. CDR3 sequence (DNA): TGTGCCAGCAGTTCATCTGGGGCCAACGTCCTGACTTTC.

This clone came up a few times. The rearrangement joins TRBV20-1 to TRBJ1-5; possible D gene TRBD1, 5 bases. The CDR3 extends over 13 amino acids. Germline lookup yields CDR1 DFQATT and CDR2 SNEGSKA (reference sequence). V was clipped by 3 bases and J by 5 bases, with 11 bases between them. Here the CDR3 DNA reads TGCAGTGCTAGTTTATCGGGGGATCAGCCCCAGCATTTT. Its protein is CSASLSGDQPQHF.

For the CDR3, the DNA is TGTGCCAGCAGCTTGGTCAGGGGGAACACTGAAGCTTTCTTT. It yields the protein CASSLVRGNTEAFF. The chain combines TRBV13 with TRBJ1-1; tentative D call: TRBD1 (6 bases). This CDR3 comprises 14 residues. With 3 bases removed from V and 1 base from J, the gap between germline ends came to 9 bases. Germline V gene lookup returns CDR1 PRHDT and CDR2 FYEKMQ (reference sequence).

The CDR3: CASGSSDRGMYQPQHF. The CDR3 DNA follows: TGTGCTAGTGGTTCCTCGGACAGGGGAATGTATCAGCCCCAGCATTTT. This chain links TRBV12-5 with TRBJ1-5, with TRBD1 identical over 9 bases. Germline trimming cut 4 bases from V and 5 bases from J; bases unmatched to any gene: 9. CDR1 LGHNT and CDR2 FRNRAP come from the germline V gene. This CDR3 spans 16 amino acids.

The V call is TRBV10-3, the J call TRBJ2-3; 14 bases align to TRBD2. Germline-derived CDR1 and CDR2 are ENHRY and SYGVKD. This CDR3 contains 18 residues. J lost 5 bases, V lost 3 bases, and 10 bases had no gene match. The CDR3 coding sequence is TGTGCCATCAGTGACGGACTAGCGGGAGGCCCGTTGGGAGATACGCAGTATTTT. Its translation is CAISDGLAGGPLGDTQYF.

The chain couples TRBV11-2 to TRBJ1-2, with D possibly matching TRBD1 (5 bases). V was pared by 5 bases and J by 3 bases, with 16 bases between. The germline V gene encodes CDR1 SGHAT and CDR2 FQNNGV. This CDR3 has 15 amino acids. The CDR3 region is CASSRIQTDDYGYTF. As DNA, the CDR3 is TGTGCCAGCAGCCGCATCCAGACAGACGACTATGGCTACACCTTC.

The chain is built from TRBV30 and TRBJ1-1; weak D call: TRBD1 (5 bases). Germline CDR1 GTSNPN, CDR2 SVGIG (reference sequence). This CDR3 comprises 14 residues. With 5 bases removed from V and 6 bases from J, the gap between germline ends came to 19 bases. The CDR3 is CAWSGVGVNSEAFF. For the CDR3, the DNA is TGTGCCTGGTCGGGGGTGGGGGTGAATTCTGAAGCTTTCTTT. Complete variable domain (other parts from reference TRBV30 and TRBJ1-1): SQTIHQWPATLVQPVGSPLSLECTVEGTSNPNLYWYRQAAGRGLQLLFYSVGIGQISSEVPQNLSASRPQDRQFILSSKKLLLSDSGFYLCAWSGVGVNSEAFFGQGTRLTVV.

J is TRBJ1-4 and V is TRBV5-1; a weak D match, TRBD1 (5 bases). Germline assignment: CDR1 SGHRS and CDR2 YFSETQ. This CDR3 is built from 14 residues. V lost 3 bases and J lost 8, with 14 bases in between. The CDR3 loop is CASSWDYQGEKLFF. In DNA, the CDR3 is TGCGCCAGCAGCTGGGACTACCAGGGAGAAAAACTGTTTTTT.

The chain links TRBV6-5 to TRBJ1-6; perhaps TRBD1 as D (5 bases). Trimming took 7 bases from V and 8 from J, leaving 9 bases between them. This CDR3 is 12 amino acids long. CDR1 MNHEY and CDR2 SVGAGI come from the germline V gene. CDR3 in amino acids: CASKGLDSPLHF. Written as DNA, the CDR3 is TGTGCCAGCAAGGGGTTAGATTCACCCCTCCACTTT.

This chain joins TRBV12-5 and TRBJ1-5, with D perhaps TRBD1 (5 bases). The V end lost 1 base, the J end lost 7 bases, and 11 bases lay between the germline ends. The CDR3 extends over 14 amino acids. The germline V gene has CDR1 LGHNT and CDR2 FRNRAP. In DNA form, the CDR3 reads TGTGCTAGTGGTTTGGAGGCCCCAGGGCAGCCCCAGCATTTT. This sequence encodes CASGLEAPGQPQHF. Full variable domain (outside the CDR3, taken from reference TRBV12-5 and TRBJ1-5): DARVTQTPRHKVTEMGQEVTMRCQPILGHNTVFWYRQTMMQGLELLAYFRNRAPLDDSGMPKDRFSAEMPDATLATLKIQPSEPRDSAVYFCASGLEAPGQPQHFGDGTRLSIL.

The rearrangement links TRBV11-2 to TRBJ2-3, with D unresolved. Between the trimmed V and J ends, which lost 5 bases and 0 bases, there was a span of 9 bases. The CDR3 consists of 14 residues. Germline CDR1 reads SGHAT; CDR2 reads FQNNGV. CDR3 amino acids: CASSPYFSTDTQYF. CDR3 DNA sequence: TGTGCCAGCAGCCCCTACTTCAGCACAGATACGCAGTATTTT.

This chain connects TRBV6-6 to TRBJ1-1, with TRBD1 identical over 9 bases. Germline V lookup: CDR1 MNHNY, CDR2 SVGAGI (reference sequence). CDR3 length equals 15 residues. V was clipped by 4 bases and J by 4 bases; unmatched bases: 7. The CDR3 DNA follows: TGTGCCAGCAGTTTACAGGGGGCGCCGACCACTGAAGCTTTCTTT. Protein: CASSLQGAPTTEAFF.